A single sample is the source of the 10 T cell receptor beta chains below, sequenced in a study of blood T cell repertoires in COVID-19. Assay used: immunoSEQ multiplex PCR; TCRdb lists only in-frame clones, some missing. The top ten clones hold around 9% of a sample with 150,000 to 200,000 clones, around 88% of them seen once. The sample taken for sequencing was PBMCs or T cells enriched from blood (not recorded which). The receptors originated from a woman aged 30 to 39 who had recovered from COVID-19.

The table lists this clone with a few counts. This sequence joins TRBV7-9 and TRBJ1-1, with a tentative D call TRBD1 (6 bases). CDR1 and CDR2 (germline): SEHNR, FQNEAQ (reference sequence). This CDR3 spans 14 amino acids. The V gene lost 5 bases and the J gene lost 1 base, with 11 bases spanning the gap. The CDR3 loop is CASSAFRGNTEAFF. Here the CDR3 DNA reads TGTGCCAGCAGCGCATTCAGGGGGAACACTGAAGCTTTCTTT.

J is TRBJ1-3 and V is TRBV5-1; D unresolved. In germline, CDR1 is SGHRS, CDR2 YFSETQ. The length of the CDR3 is 17 residues. V lost 0 bases, J lost 2 bases, and 15 bases lay in between. The CDR3 sequence: CASSLAPMEVAGNTIYF. CDR3 sequence (DNA): TGCGCCAGCAGCTTGGCCCCTATGGAGGTCGCTGGAAACACCATATATTTT.

The chain recombines TRBV5-6 with TRBJ2-7; 9 bases align to TRBD1. V trimming: 4 bases; J trimming: 6 bases; junction bases outside the gene matches: 11. The CDR3 is 15 residues long. Per the germline V gene, CDR1 is SGHDT and CDR2 is YYEEEE. In nucleotides, the CDR3 is TGTGCCAGCAGCCTCCTGGACAGGGGCTTGGCCGAGCAGTACTTC. Its protein is CASSLLDRGLAEQYF.

CDR3 bases: TGTGCCAGCAGTTACGGGGGGGGCAGGGATCAGCCCCAGCATTTT. Its translation is CASSYGGGRDQPQHF. V gene TRBV6-5 combines with J gene TRBJ1-5; weak D call: TRBD1 (6 bases). Germline CDR1 is MNHEY and CDR2 is SVGAGI. The CDR3 extends over 15 amino acids. The ends were cut back, 2 bases at V and 5 bases at J, with 13 bases in the middle.

The genes are TRBV18 and TRBJ2-7, with 10 bases identical to TRBD1. This CDR3 region has 17 residues. Germline trimming cut 4 bases from V and 4 bases from J; bases unmatched to any gene: 13. Germline V lookup: CDR1 KGHSH, CDR2 LQKENI. CDR3 protein: CASSRTGTGDRWYEQYF. The CDR3, as DNA: TGTGCCAGCTCACGCACCGGGACAGGGGACCGATGGTACGAGCAGTACTTC.

This clone has a single count. V is TRBV25-1 and J is TRBJ2-5; perhaps TRBD2 as D (6 bases). Trimming stripped 3 bases from V and 9 bases from J, with 14 bases between. The CDR3 runs 13 residues. Germline V gene lookup returns CDR1 MGHDK and CDR2 SYGVNS. The DNA for the CDR3 is TGTGCCAGCAGTGAGGGTAGAGTAGCGGCCCAGTACTTC. Its translation: CASSEGRVAAQYF.

In nucleotides, the CDR3 is TGTGCCAGTAGTAGGACTAGCGGGAGAGTCAATGAGCAGTTCTTC. Amino acid sequence: CASSRTSGRVNEQFF. V is TRBV19 and J is TRBJ2-1, with 13 bases aligning to TRBD2. Looked up from germline, CDR1 is LNHDA and CDR2 is SQIVND (reference sequence). V lost 4 bases, J lost 6 bases, and 3 bases stayed unmatched. This CDR3 has 15 amino acids.

In its sample, this clone was seen a few times. V gene TRBV7-2 combines with J gene TRBJ1-4, with TRBD1 as a possible D gene (5 bases). Germline CDR1 is SGHTA and CDR2 is FQGNSA. This CDR3 comprises 14 residues. Trimming removed 0 bases from V and 8 bases from J, with 10 bases in between. CDR3 nucleotide sequence: TGTGCCAGCAGCTTAGCAGGGGCGCAAGAAAAACTGTTTTTT. Its protein is CASSLAGAQEKLFF.

The rearrangement joins TRBV11-2 to TRBJ2-5, with TRBD2 matching 11 bases. V trimming: 2 bases; J trimming: 7 bases; junction bases outside the gene matches: 6. The CDR3 is 15 residues long. In germline, CDR1 is SGHAT, CDR2 FQNNGV. In nucleotides, the CDR3 is TGTGCCAGCAGCTTACTGACTAGCGGGACGGGGACCCAGTACTTC. Protein: CASSLLTSGTGTQYF.

In this sample, this clone turned up a few times. The chain uses TRBV6-4 and TRBJ2-3; 10 bases agree with TRBD2. Unmatched junction bases numbered 0, after V lost 0 bases and J lost 0 bases. The CDR3 contains 16 residues. The V gene's germline CDR1 is MRHNA and CDR2 SNTAGT. The DNA of the CDR3 is TGTGCCAGCAGTGACTCGACTAGCGGGAGCACAGATACGCAGTATTTT. This gives the protein CASSDSTSGSTDTQYF.